This TCR beta chain was captured by sequencing in a study of cytomegalovirus exposure and HLA in healthy donors. The PCR used 60 Vbeta and 13 Jbeta primers. Measured with immunoSEQ multiplex PCR; TCRdb has only the in-frame clones, and not every one. The sample records hundreds of thousands of clones, around 80% being singletons. Germline V gene sequence: CDR1 SGHRS, CDR2 YFSETQ. This CDR3 has 15 residues. After removal of 0 bases from V and 4 bases from J, the junction contained 5 bases not matched to a gene. This TCR came from a man aged 35-49 years in good health and CMV-seropositive. The chain joins TRBV5-1 to TRBJ2-7, with 9 bases aligning to TRBD2. Source material: PBMCs. Written as DNA, the CDR3 is TGCGCCAGCAGCTTGGCCCCGAGCGGGGGGTACGAGCAGTACTTC. Translation gives CASSLAPSGGYEQYF.